This record covers a single TCR beta chain. Followed longitudinally, the Seattle patients had been enrolled during active infection. This sample stems from a study of blood T cell repertoires in COVID-19. Turning to the study itself: Italy, Spain and the United States were the sources of the convalescent and acute COVID-19 samples. The analysed material was cDNA or gDNA that came from T cells, B-cell-depleted T cells, or PBMCs.

Original processing methods: By means of reference gene primer amplification, nucleated cell counts were estimated. This table comes from immunoSEQ multiplex PCR, and its TCRdb copy is limited to in-frame clones, with some not included. The V and J calls and clone size were taken over from that table, and D and trimming were inferred from the DNA. The sample consists of more than 300,000 clones, around 87% of them appearing once. This CDR3 is 15 amino acids long. The V gene end was trimmed by 0 bases and the J gene end by 6 bases; junction bases not matched to a gene: 4. Germline V gives CDR1 MDHEN, CDR2 SYDVKM.

Sequenced material: peripheral blood. The receptor's source is a woman aged 25-40 years with COVID-19, enrolled during active disease. The J gene is TRBJ1-5, the V gene TRBV28; 8 bases map to TRBD1. In DNA, the CDR3 is TGTGCCAGCAGTTTATGGGGACAGGCGGTTCAGCCCCAGCATTTT. It yields the protein CASSLWGQAVQPQHF.